This is a list of T cell receptor beta chains from one sample in a study of T cells of healthy individuals. TCRdb redid the calling of the 5' RACE reads with MiXCR, one entry per CDR3 protein. The table shows more than 85,000 distinct CDR3 sequences, with approximately 16% occurring only once. Source of these receptors: a human donor in good health. Both conserved end residues are part of each CDR3. D genes are given only for firm matches. Expanded clones get a size class; other rows say once, few or many, or leave the size out.

v_gene	len	j_gene	abundance	d_gene	CDR3nt	CDR3aa
TRBV18	13	TRBJ1-1	few	TRBD1	TGTGCCAGCTCACCCCAGACAGGGACGGGAGCTTTCTTT	CASSPQTGTGAFF
TRBV20-1	18	TRBJ1-2	many	TRBD1	TGCAGTGCTAGAGTTTCAACCGGGACAGGGGTCCCCACCTATGGCTACACCTTC	CSARVSTGTGVPTYGYTF
TRBV20-1	14	TRBJ2-2	few	-	TGCAGTGCTAGAGGTCATCTTCCGTCCGGGGAGCTGTTTTTT	CSARGHLPSGELFF
TRBV19	15	TRBJ2-7	many	TRBD2	TGTGCCAGTAGGTTGGCGGGGGGGACGACCTACGAGCAGTACTTC	CASRLAGGTTYEQYF
TRBV29-1	14	TRBJ2-1	few	TRBD1	TGCAGCGAAATCGCCGGGACAGGCTACAATGAGCAGTTCTTC	CSEIAGTGYNEQFF
TRBV11-2	14	TRBJ1-3	many	-	TGTGCCAGCAGCCTGGTTCTCTCTGGAAACACCATATATTTT	CASSLVLSGNTIYF
TRBV7-9	17	TRBJ2-6	-	TRBD1	TGTGCCAGCAGCCCAGACAGGGGGTCTCCAGGGGCCAACGTCCTGACTTTC	CASSPDRGSPGANVLTF
TRBV4-1	15	TRBJ1-6	-	-	TGCGCCAGCAGCTCCTGGACAGAGCGTAATTCACCCCTCCACTTT	CASSSWTERNSPLHF
TRBV9	18	TRBJ2-3	many	-	TGTGCCAGCAGCGTAGCTAGGGAAGGTAGCGATCTCACAGATACGCAGTATTTT	CASSVAREGSDLTDTQYF
TRBV7-2	17	TRBJ2-6	-	-	TGTGCCAGCAGCTTATTTCCGGTACGCTCTGGGGCCAACGTCCTGACTTTC	CASSLFPVRSGANVLTF
TRBV6-6	17	TRBJ1-5	many	-	TGTGCCAGCAGTCCCTCTCTCGACAGCGTCCAGAATCAGCCCCAGCATTTT	CASSPSLDSVQNQPQHF
TRBV7-2	16	TRBJ2-1	-	TRBD2	TGTGCCAGCAGCCCCCCTGGAGCGGGAGGGTGGGGGGAGCAGTTCTTC	CASSPPGAGGWGEQFF
TRBV7-9	18	TRBJ1-5	-	TRBD1	TGTGCCAGCAGCCCTTTCTCCAAGGACAGGGGTTTCAATCAGCCCCAGCATTTT	CASSPFSKDRGFNQPQHF
TRBV12-3/TRBV12-4	12	TRBJ2-2	-	TRBD1	TGTGCCAGCACTCCAGGGGGCGGGGAGCTGTTTTTT	CASTPGGGELFF
TRBV10-3	13	TRBJ1-2	many	-	TGTGCCATCAGTGAGGAGGAGGGAACCGGCTACACCTTC	CAISEEEGTGYTF
TRBV6-6	13	TRBJ1-1	few	-	TGTGCCAGCAGTTACGGCTTCGGCGCGGAGGCTTTCTTT	CASSYGFGAEAFF
TRBV20-1	13	TRBJ1-2	many	TRBD1	TGCAGTGCTAGAGGCAGGGGGCGTGATGGCTACACCTTC	CSARGRGRDGYTF
TRBV6-1	15	TRBJ1-4	few	TRBD1	TGTGCCAGCAGAGGAGGAGGGACAGTTAATGAAAAACTGTTTTTT	CASRGGGTVNEKLFF
TRBV29-1	13	TRBJ2-7	-	TRBD1	TGCAGCGTCTGGACAGGGGGTTCCTACGAGCAGTACTTC	CSVWTGGSYEQYF
TRBV5-1	13	TRBJ2-7	few	-	TGCGCCAGCAGCTTGGGAGGTTGGCGGGAGCAGTACTTC	CASSLGGWREQYF
TRBV6-4	15	TRBJ2-2	few	TRBD1	TGTGCCAGCAGTACGGGACAGGGGAACACCGGGGAGCTGTTTTTT	CASSTGQGNTGELFF
TRBV20-1	12	TRBJ1-1	-	-	TGCAGTGCGGGAGGGAGAAACACTGAAGCTTTCTTT	CSAGGRNTEAFF
TRBV20-1	12	TRBJ2-7	-	-	TGCAGTGCTGGGGGGGCGGGAGACGAGCAGTACTTC	CSAGGAGDEQYF
TRBV15	15	TRBJ2-2	-	TRBD1	TGTGCCACCAGCCTCCGGGACAGGGGGTCCGGGGAGCTGTTTTTT	CATSLRDRGSGELFF
TRBV6-4	14	TRBJ2-1	many	-	TGTGCCAGCACCCTAAGGGCCTCCTACAATGAGCAGTTCTTC	CASTLRASYNEQFF
TRBV28	14	TRBJ2-1	-	-	TGTGCCAGCAGGGTTTCGAGCTCCTACAATGAGCAGTTCTTC	CASRVSSSYNEQFF
TRBV4-3	16	TRBJ2-1	few	-	TGCGCCAGCAGCCAAGGCCTAGCCGACTCCTACAATGAGCAGTTCTTC	CASSQGLADSYNEQFF
TRBV13	12	TRBJ1-2	many	-	TGTGCCAGCAGCCCCCCTAACTATGGCTACACCTTC	CASSPPNYGYTF
TRBV5-1	14	TRBJ1-3	few	-	TGCGCCAGCAGCTTGGCGGCAGTTGGAAACACCATATATTTT	CASSLAAVGNTIYF
TRBV5-5	14	TRBJ2-3	many	-	TGTGCCAGCAGCTTGGAAGGCCTCGCAGATACGCAGTATTTT	CASSLEGLADTQYF
TRBV7-2	16	TRBJ2-5	-	TRBD2	TGTGCCAGCAGCTTGCGAGCGGGGGCCCTGCAAGAGACCCAGTACTTC	CASSLRAGALQETQYF
TRBV29-1	13	TRBJ2-5	few	TRBD2	TGCAGCGTCGGACTAGCCGCGGGAGAGACCCAGTACTTC	CSVGLAAGETQYF
TRBV6-6	12	TRBJ1-1	few	-	TGTGCCAGCAGTTCGGGGGACCTTGAAGCTTTCTTT	CASSSGDLEAFF
TRBV24-1	16	TRBJ2-5	-	TRBD1	TGTGCCACCAGTGAACCCGGGACAGCGACTCAAGAGACCCAGTACTTC	CATSEPGTATQETQYF
TRBV5-1	12	TRBJ2-7	-	-	TGCGCCAGCAGAGGGGAGTCCTACGAGCAGTACTTC	CASRGESYEQYF
TRBV4-1	16	TRBJ2-7	-	TRBD2	TGCGCCAGCAGCCACTCAAGACTAGCGGGTTCCTACGAGCAGTACTTC	CASSHSRLAGSYEQYF
TRBV28	15	TRBJ1-4	few	TRBD1	TGTGCCAGCAGTTCGCGACAGGGATTTAATGAAAAACTGTTTTTT	CASSSRQGFNEKLFF
TRBV20-1	14	TRBJ2-7	-	TRBD1	TGCAGTGCAGCGACCGGGACAGGCACCTACGAGCAGTACTTC	CSAATGTGTYEQYF
TRBV4-2	14	TRBJ1-2	many	-	TGTGCCAGCAGCCAAGAGGCAACTAACTATGGCTACACCTTC	CASSQEATNYGYTF
TRBV24-1	12	TRBJ2-5	few	TRBD1	TGTGCCACCGGACAGGGGGTAGAGACCCAGTACTTC	CATGQGVETQYF
TRBV6-5	16	TRBJ1-2	few	-	TGTGCCAGCAGTTACTCGAAGAACCCAGGCGGGTATGGCTACACCTTC	CASSYSKNPGGYGYTF
TRBV6-2/TRBV6-3	15	TRBJ2-3	-	TRBD2	TGTGCCAGCAGAACAGCGGGATCGGGCACAGATACGCAGTATTTT	CASRTAGSGTDTQYF
TRBV20-1	13	TRBJ2-1	many	-	TGCAGTGCTAGAGGCAGGGGACGAAATGAGCAGTTCTTC	CSARGRGRNEQFF
TRBV4-3	13	TRBJ2-1	few	-	TGCGCCAGCAGCAAGGGGAGTTACAATGAGCAGTTCTTC	CASSKGSYNEQFF
TRBV7-2	15	TRBJ1-1	many	-	TGTGCCAGCAGCTTCTATGTTCCAGGGGAACCTGAAGCTTTCTTT	CASSFYVPGEPEAFF
TRBV19	17	TRBJ1-5	-	-	TGTGCCAGTAGCTCACCTGGGGGATATGGAAGCAATCAGCCCCAGCATTTT	CASSSPGGYGSNQPQHF
TRBV6-5	12	TRBJ2-2	-	-	TGTGCCAGCAGTACATACCCCGGGGAGCTGTTTTTT	CASSTYPGELFF
TRBV6-2/TRBV6-3	16	TRBJ2-7	-	TRBD2	TGTGCCAGCAAAAAACGACTAGCGGGAGCAGGAGGCGAGCAGTACTTC	CASKKRLAGAGGEQYF
TRBV7-8	16	TRBJ2-3	-	TRBD2	TGTGCCAGCAGCTTAGTAAGCGGGGGTATCACAGATACGCAGTATTTT	CASSLVSGGITDTQYF
TRBV2	12	TRBJ2-5	-	-	TGTGCCAGCAGAGGACAGCAAGAGACCCAGTACTTC	CASRGQQETQYF
TRBV28	16	TRBJ1-1	many	TRBD1	TGTGCCAGCAGCCCCGCCGGGACAGGGGGCCGCACTGAAGCTTTCTTT	CASSPAGTGGRTEAFF